This is a list of T cell receptor beta chains from one sample in a study of blood T cell repertoires in COVID-19. Method: immunoSEQ multiplex PCR; TCRdb's copy keeps in-frame clones and lacks some. The sample has 170,000 or so clones; 90% to 95% are singletons. The sequencing input was peripheral blood. The receptor set was obtained from a man aged 50 to 60 with acute or convalescent COVID-19. Both conserved end residues are part of each CDR3. The D gene is left open where the match is weak. Not every row has a clone size; where given, it reads once, few, many or a size class.

d_call j_call v_call clone_size cdr3_nt cdr3_aa
- TRBJ1-5 TRBV10-3 - TGTGCCATCAGTGAGTCGGTTAGTAGCAATCAGCCCCAGCATTTT CAISESVSSNQPQHF
- TRBJ1-1 TRBV6-5 - TGTGCCAGCCGGGATACAGGGTCCACTGAAGCTTTCTTT CASRDTGSTEAFF
- TRBJ2-3 TRBV7-9 - TGTGCCAGCGCTCTTGGTACAGGGTTGGGCACAGATACGCAGTATTTT CASALGTGLGTDTQYF
- TRBJ1-5 TRBV9 - TGTGCCAGCAGCGTAGATGGAGAACAGCCCCAGCATTTT CASSVDGEQPQHF
TRBD1 TRBJ1-2 TRBV19 - TGTGCCAGCAGGGACAGGGCCTATGGCTACACCTTC CASRDRAYGYTF
- TRBJ1-5 TRBV20-1 - TGCAGTGCCCCAAACGAGGGGCCCCAGCATTTT CSAPNEGPQHF
- TRBJ1-2 TRBV6-5 - TGTGCCAGCAGTCCAGGCCTATGGGACACCCATGGCTACACCTTC CASSPGLWDTHGYTF
- TRBJ2-7 TRBV11-2 - TGTGCCAGCAGCTTGGGGCACGGCTTCGGTTCCTACGAGCAGTACTTC CASSLGHGFGSYEQYF
TRBD1 TRBJ1-3 TRBV3-1/TRBV3-2 - TGTGCCAGCAGCCAGAGAGGGGGCACGGGAAACACCATATATTTT CASSQRGGTGNTIYF
- TRBJ2-3 TRBV5-4 - TGTGCCAGCAAACGGAGGGACACAGATACGCAGTATTTT CASKRRDTDTQYF
TRBD1 TRBJ1-1 TRBV10-3 - TGTGCCATCAGTGATAGCAAAAGACAGGGCACTGAAGCTTTCTTT CAISDSKRQGTEAFF
- TRBJ1-5 TRBV28 - TGTGCCAGCTTCACGGGTACATTGGCCCAGCATTTT CASFTGTLAQHF
TRBD2 TRBJ2-1 TRBV4-2 once TGTGCCAGCAGCCGCGGACTAGCGGGAGGTGGCGACAATGAGCAGTTCTTC CASSRGLAGGGDNEQFF
- TRBJ1-4 TRBV19 - TGTGCCAGTCCTAAGGGGGGGGGCGGCCTGGGTGAAAAACTGTTTTTT CASPKGGGGLGEKLFF
- TRBJ2-2 TRBV28 - TGTGCCAGCAGCCAGACAGGGCGGGGCACCGGGGAGCTGTTTTTT CASSQTGRGTGELFF
TRBD2 TRBJ2-2 TRBV7-6 - TGTGCCAGCAGCTTAGGACTAGCGGGAGAGTCGACCGGGGAGCTGTTTTTT CASSLGLAGESTGELFF
TRBD1 TRBJ1-5 TRBV19 - TGTGCCAGTAGTCTAAACCGGGACAGGGGAGGAAATCAGCCCCAGCATTTT CASSLNRDRGGNQPQHF
TRBD1 TRBJ2-2 TRBV28 - TGTGCCAGCAGCGTACAGGGGTCCGGGGAGCTGTTTTTT CASSVQGSGELFF
TRBD1 TRBJ1-3 TRBV30 - TGTGCCTGGAGTGTACCCCCTTGGACAGGGGCTGGAAACACCATATATTTT CAWSVPPWTGAGNTIYF
TRBD2 TRBJ2-5 TRBV6-5 - TGTGCCAGCTCTCTAGCGGGGGGCTGGGAGACCCAGTACTTC CASSLAGGWETQYF
- TRBJ2-2 TRBV29-1 - TGCAGCGTTCGGGGGGCCGGCGGGGAGCTGTTTTTT CSVRGAGGELFF
TRBD2 TRBJ2-5 TRBV4-2 - TGTGCCAGCAGCCCGGAGACTAGCGGGACCTTTCAAGAGACCCAGTACTTC CASSPETSGTFQETQYF
- TRBJ1-2 TRBV29-1 - TGCAGCGTTGAGTCCCAGGACTATGGCTACACCTTC CSVESQDYGYTF
TRBD1 TRBJ1-2 TRBV29-1 - TGCAGCGTCTCCCGGGACAGGGGATTATACGGCTACACCTTC CSVSRDRGLYGYTF
- TRBJ2-5 TRBV29-1 - TGCAGCGTTGAAGGATCGGCAGGCCAGGTAAAAGAGACCCAGTACTTC CSVEGSAGQVKETQYF
TRBD2 TRBJ2-2 TRBV11-2 - TGTGCCAGCAGCTTAGATCCGCTAGCGGGTAACACCGGGGAGCTGTTTTTT CASSLDPLAGNTGELFF
- TRBJ1-2 TRBV6-5 - TGTGCCTCCAAAACGACAGCTAACTATGGCTACACCTTC CASKTTANYGYTF
- TRBJ2-7 TRBV11-2 - TGTGCCAGCAGCCGTGGAGGAACGTACGAGCAGTACTTC CASSRGGTYEQYF
- TRBJ1-1 TRBV27 - TGTGCCAGCAGTTATCTGGGGCGAGACACTGAAGCTTTCTTT CASSYLGRDTEAFF
TRBD1 TRBJ1-5 TRBV3-1/TRBV3-2 - TGTGCCAGCAGCCAGGGGGACAGGTACAATCAGCCCCAGCATTTT CASSQGDRYNQPQHF
- TRBJ1-5 TRBV10-3 - TGTGCCATCAGTGGAGGGATGCCCAATCAGCCCCAGCATTTT CAISGGMPNQPQHF
- TRBJ1-1 TRBV2 - TGTGCCAGCAGTGAAGCGTGGGGAGGGAATGAAGCTTTCTTT CASSEAWGGNEAFF
TRBD2 TRBJ2-3 TRBV2 once TGTGCCAGCAGTGAAAGCGGGGGAAACACAGATACGCAGTATTTT CASSESGGNTDTQYF
- TRBJ2-7 TRBV10-1 few TGCGCCAGCAGTGACCCAGGGACCTACGAGCAGTACTTC CASSDPGTYEQYF
TRBD1 TRBJ2-7 TRBV9 - TGTGCCAGCAGCGTAGCCCCCACTGCCAGGGGGCTATACGAGCAGTACTTC CASSVAPTARGLYEQYF
- TRBJ1-6 TRBV6-1 few TGTGCCAGCAGTGAATGGGCGACAGGTAATTCACCCCTCCACTTT CASSEWATGNSPLHF
TRBD1 TRBJ2-4 TRBV11-1 - TGTGCCAGCAGCTTATCGATCGGGACAGGGGGGAACATTCAGTACTTC CASSLSIGTGGNIQYF
- TRBJ1-4 TRBV6-1 - TGTGCCAGCAGTGAAGGCAGGGTTGAAAAACTGTTTTTT CASSEGRVEKLFF
TRBD1 TRBJ2-7 TRBV6-5 - TGTGCCAGCAGTAGGACAGGGGCGGTGTACGAGCAGTACTTC CASSRTGAVYEQYF
TRBD2 TRBJ2-1 TRBV7-2 - TGTGCCAGCAGCCCTCAGTGGCTAGCGGGGGGTTACAATGAGCAGTTCTTC CASSPQWLAGGYNEQFF
TRBD1 TRBJ2-3 TRBV5-8 - TGTGCCAGCAGCAAAAGGGACAGGGGTCGGACAGATACGCAGTATTTT CASSKRDRGRTDTQYF
TRBD2 TRBJ2-7 TRBV5-1 - TGCGCCAGCAGCCTTACAGCGGGAGATCTCTACGAGCAGTACTTC CASSLTAGDLYEQYF
TRBD2 TRBJ2-1 TRBV4-1 - TGCGCCAGCAGCCGACTAGCGGGGGATTCCTACAATGAGCAGTTCTTC CASSRLAGDSYNEQFF
- TRBJ2-2 TRBV19 - TGTGCCAGTAGTGAGAGAGACACCGGGGAGCTGTTTTTT CASSERDTGELFF
- TRBJ1-4 TRBV10-3 - TGTGCCATCAGTCCGTCGCGGGGGATGGAATCTGAAAAACTGTTTTTT CAISPSRGMESEKLFF
TRBD2 TRBJ2-5 TRBV9 - TGTGCCAGCAGCCCTTCGTGGCGGGGGGGCCTCCAAGAGACCCAGTACTTC CASSPSWRGGLQETQYF
TRBD1 TRBJ2-3 TRBV6-5 - TGTGCCAGCCAAGGGACAGGGGATACGCAGTATTTT CASQGTGDTQYF
TRBD1 TRBJ1-2 TRBV6-2/TRBV6-3 - TGTGCCAGCAGTCAGCAATCGACAGGGGTAGGTGATGGCTACACCTTC CASSQQSTGVGDGYTF
- TRBJ2-3 TRBV6-5 once TGTGCCAGTGTCAGGTACTTCACAGATACGCAGTATTTT CASVRYFTDTQYF
- TRBJ1-1 TRBV20-1 - TGCAGTGCTAGTCCTGGCCAGGGCAATTCTCGACCAGCTTTCTTT CSASPGQGNSRPAFF
TRBD2 TRBJ2-7 TRBV19 - TGTGCCAGTAGTATACTAGGGACTAGCGGTACCTACGAGCAGTACTTC CASSILGTSGTYEQYF
TRBD1 TRBJ2-1 TRBV27 - TGTGCCAGCAGGTTGGACAGGGGCTCCTACAATGAGCAGTTCTTC CASRLDRGSYNEQFF